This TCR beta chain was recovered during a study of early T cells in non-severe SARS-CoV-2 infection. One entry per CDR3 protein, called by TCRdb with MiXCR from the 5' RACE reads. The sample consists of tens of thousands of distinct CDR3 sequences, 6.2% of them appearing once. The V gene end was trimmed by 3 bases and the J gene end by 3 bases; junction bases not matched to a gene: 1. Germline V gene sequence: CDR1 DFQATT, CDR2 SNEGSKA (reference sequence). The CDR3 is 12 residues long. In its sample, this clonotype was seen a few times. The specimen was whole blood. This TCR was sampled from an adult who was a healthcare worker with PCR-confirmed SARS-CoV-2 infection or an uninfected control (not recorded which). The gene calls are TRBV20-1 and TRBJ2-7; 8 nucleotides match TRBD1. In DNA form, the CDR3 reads TGCAGTGCTAGCGGACAGGGCTACGAGCAGTACTTC. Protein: CSASGQGYEQYF.